This TCR beta chain comes out of a study of blood T cell repertoires in COVID-19. Across the study: PBMCs, B-cell-depleted T cells, or T cells provided the cDNA or gDNA that made up the material.

In the original processing: Estimated nucleated cell counts came from reference gene primer amplification. This table comes from immunoSEQ multiplex PCR, and its TCRdb copy is limited to in-frame clones, with some not included. V and J calls plus clone size are reproduced from that table; the DNA served to infer D and trimming. The sample carries about 500,000 clones, about 88% recorded once. The Seattle patients joined while their infection was active and were tracked longitudinally afterward. The V gene lost 0 bases and the J gene lost 7 bases, with 13 bases spanning the gap. The CDR3 covers 15 residues. Germline V CDR1 and CDR2: LNHNV, YYDKDF (reference sequence).

Sequencing input: peripheral blood. The chain employs TRBV15 and TRBJ1-5; D gene uncertain. This clonotype originated in a woman aged 45-65 years with COVID-19, enrolled during active disease. The CDR3 loop reads CATSRDSGRPQPQHF. For the CDR3, the DNA is TGTGCCACCAGCAGAGATTCGGGTAGGCCCCAGCCCCAGCATTTT.